This T cell receptor (beta chain) was sequenced for a study of shared clonotypes between healthy human individuals. Sequenced by immunoSEQ multiplex PCR; TCRdb stores in-frame clones only, minus some. In the table there are around 700,000 clones, approximately 75% of which are singletons. This CDR3 has 11 amino acids. The V and J ends lost 1 base and 9 bases respectively, with 7 bases between them. Germline assignment: CDR1 GTSNPN and CDR2 SVGIG (reference sequence). Into CD45RA+ naive and CD45RA-negative memory subsets, the CD4+ cells were split. Sequencing input: memory CD4+ T cells sorted from blood. As for subset: CD45RA-negative fraction. V gene TRBV30 combines with J gene TRBJ2-4; perhaps TRBD1 as D (5 bases). The sequence came from a woman under 40 in good health. The CDR3 protein is CAWSATGIQYF. Here the CDR3 DNA reads TGTGCCTGGAGTGCTACAGGCATTCAGTACTTC. The variable domain in full, with the rest retrieved from reference TRBV30 and TRBJ2-4, is SQTIHQWPATLVQPVGSPLSLECTVEGTSNPNLYWYRQAAGRGLQLLFYSVGIGQISSEVPQNLSASRPQDRQFILSSKKLLLSDSGFYLCAWSATGIQYFGAGTRLSVL.